This T cell receptor (beta chain) was sequenced for a study of shared clonotypes between healthy human individuals. General study points: Rarefaction analysis demonstrated incomplete sorted-subset sequencing notwithstanding large depth. It was the few donors that limited the genetic and exposure-history diversity represented.

On this clone itself: Its antigen is as yet unknown.

CD8 cells regarded as naive lacked CD45RO, were positively chosen for CCR7, and omitted terminally differentiated effector memory CD45RA+ cells. Repertoires were generated with immunoSEQ multiplex PCR, while TCRdb's copy carries only in-frame clones and drops some. The table shows a few million clones, with just over 90% occurring only once. The CDR3 totals 17 residues. Germline V lookup: CDR1 MNHEY, CDR2 SMNVEV (reference sequence). Trimming left V 5 bases short and J 3 bases short, with 23 bases between. The J gene is TRBJ2-7, the V gene TRBV27; D might be TRBD1 (6 bases). Source material: naive CD8+ T cells from PBMCs. This TCR derives from a man aged 18 to 30 in good health. Some clones in this sample may be carry-over from other donors' samples. This chain's CDR3 is CASSPYPPDSLGYEQYF. The CDR3 bases are TGTGCCAGCAGTCCATACCCCCCGGACAGCCTTGGCTACGAGCAGTACTTC.